This T cell receptor (beta chain) came from a study of cytomegalovirus exposure and HLA in healthy donors. The overall study: Unique TCRs numbering roughly 85 million, obtained from HLA-typed donors, made up an early data release. General study findings and limits: Several top significant clusters appeared, in a later analysis, to be linked to common viral pathogens. A list of 150 to 200 TCR beta chains associated with cytomegalovirus was given.

Comments on this clone: Its target is not known.

The germline V gene has CDR1 MGHRA and CDR2 YSYEKL. The length of the CDR3 is 16 residues. V lost 1 base, J lost 1 base, and 4 bases stayed unmatched. The PCR used 60 Vbeta and 13 Jbeta primers. Repertoires were generated with immunoSEQ multiplex PCR, while TCRdb's copy carries only in-frame clones and drops some. The data contain 85,000 to 130,000 clones, about three quarters of them seen just once; the ten biggest clones take up 13% to 15%. The sample taken for sequencing was PBMCs. This receptor was obtained from a male donor in good health and CMV-seropositive. The genes are TRBV4-1 and TRBJ2-3; 8 bases match TRBD2. In DNA form, the CDR3 reads TGCGCCAGCAGCCAAGCGGGGGGGGTCGGCACAGATACGCAGTATTTT. Translated: CASSQAGGVGTDTQYF.